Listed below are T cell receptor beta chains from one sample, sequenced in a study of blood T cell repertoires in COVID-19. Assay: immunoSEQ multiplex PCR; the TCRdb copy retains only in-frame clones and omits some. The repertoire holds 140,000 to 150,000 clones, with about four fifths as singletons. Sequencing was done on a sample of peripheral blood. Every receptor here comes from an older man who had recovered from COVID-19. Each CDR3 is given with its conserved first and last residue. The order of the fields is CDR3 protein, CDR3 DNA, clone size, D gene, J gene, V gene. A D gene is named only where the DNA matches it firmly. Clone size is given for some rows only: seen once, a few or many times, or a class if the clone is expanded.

cdr3_aa: CASSRGTRGITDTQYF
cdr3_nt: TGTGCCAGCAGCAGAGGGACTAGGGGAATCACAGATACGCAGTATTTT
clone_size: few
d_call: TRBD2
j_call: TRBJ2-3
v_call: TRBV9

cdr3_aa: CASSPGTGTGELFF
cdr3_nt: TGTGCCAGCAGCCCCGGGACAGGAACCGGGGAGCTGTTTTTT
clone_size: NA
d_call: TRBD1
j_call: TRBJ2-2
v_call: TRBV7-9

cdr3_aa: CASSIGQGFRQPQHF
cdr3_nt: TGTGCCAGCAGTATAGGACAGGGGTTTAGGCAGCCCCAGCATTTT
clone_size: NA
d_call: TRBD1
j_call: TRBJ1-5
v_call: TRBV27

cdr3_aa: CAISRDNQETQYF
cdr3_nt: TGTGCCATCAGCCGGGACAACCAAGAGACCCAGTACTTC
clone_size: NA
d_call: NA
j_call: TRBJ2-5
v_call: TRBV10-3

cdr3_aa: CASKTGGVEQYF
cdr3_nt: TGTGCCAGCAAAACAGGGGGCGTCGAGCAGTACTTC
clone_size: NA
d_call: TRBD1
j_call: TRBJ2-7
v_call: TRBV28

cdr3_aa: CASAGRSENSPLHF
cdr3_nt: TGTGCCAGCGCCGGGAGGTCGGAAAATTCACCCCTCCACTTT
clone_size: few
d_call: NA
j_call: TRBJ1-6
v_call: TRBV6-5

cdr3_aa: CASRALAGSTDTQYF
cdr3_nt: TGCGCCAGCAGGGCCCTAGCGGGAAGCACAGATACGCAGTATTTT
clone_size: NA
d_call: TRBD2
j_call: TRBJ2-3
v_call: TRBV5-1

cdr3_aa: CSVPGYGYTF
cdr3_nt: TGCAGCGTTCCAGGTTATGGCTACACCTTC
clone_size: few
d_call: NA
j_call: TRBJ1-2
v_call: TRBV29-1

cdr3_aa: CASSLTGGSYEQYF
cdr3_nt: TGTGCCAGCAGCCTTACCGGGGGCTCCTACGAGCAGTACTTC
clone_size: NA
d_call: NA
j_call: TRBJ2-7
v_call: TRBV27

cdr3_aa: CASSQGRGGTASEQFF
cdr3_nt: TGTGCCAGCAGCCAAGGACGAGGAGGGACGGCAAGTGAGCAGTTCTTC
clone_size: few
d_call: NA
j_call: TRBJ2-1
v_call: TRBV3-1/TRBV3-2

cdr3_aa: CASSRDLRDGLQETQYF
cdr3_nt: TGTGCCAGCAGTCGCGATCTACGAGACGGACTACAAGAGACCCAGTACTTC
clone_size: NA
d_call: NA
j_call: TRBJ2-5
v_call: TRBV27

cdr3_aa: CASSPGEGNYGYTF
cdr3_nt: TGTGCCAGCAGCCCAGGGGAGGGTAACTATGGCTACACCTTC
clone_size: NA
d_call: NA
j_call: TRBJ1-2
v_call: TRBV7-8

cdr3_aa: CASSPGGAATDTQYF
cdr3_nt: TGTGCCAGCAGCCCGGGGGGCGCGGCTACAGATACGCAGTATTTT
clone_size: NA
d_call: NA
j_call: TRBJ2-3
v_call: TRBV9

cdr3_aa: CASSLDPVNYGYTF
cdr3_nt: TGTGCCAGCAGCTTAGACCCGGTTAACTATGGCTACACCTTC
clone_size: NA
d_call: NA
j_call: TRBJ1-2
v_call: TRBV7-8

cdr3_aa: CATSDFRRGNSPLHF
cdr3_nt: TGTGCCACCAGTGATTTCCGGCGGGGGAATTCACCCCTCCACTTT
clone_size: NA
d_call: NA
j_call: TRBJ1-6
v_call: TRBV24-1

cdr3_aa: CATLQGNQPQHF
cdr3_nt: TGTGCCACCCTACAGGGGAATCAGCCCCAGCATTTT
clone_size: NA
d_call: TRBD1
j_call: TRBJ1-5
v_call: TRBV19

cdr3_aa: CASSYEGQFNEKLFF
cdr3_nt: TGTGCCAGCAGTTACGAGGGTCAGTTTAATGAAAAACTGTTTTTT
clone_size: NA
d_call: NA
j_call: TRBJ1-4
v_call: TRBV6-6

cdr3_aa: CASAKLAIANEQFF
cdr3_nt: TGTGCCAGTGCAAAACTAGCGATCGCCAATGAGCAGTTCTTC
clone_size: NA
d_call: TRBD2
j_call: TRBJ2-1
v_call: TRBV19

cdr3_aa: CASSLDGQGAYEQYF
cdr3_nt: TGCGCCAGCAGCTTGGATGGACAGGGGGCTTACGAGCAGTACTTC
clone_size: NA
d_call: TRBD1
j_call: TRBJ2-7
v_call: TRBV5-1

cdr3_aa: CASSAGGVEQYF
cdr3_nt: TGTGCCAGCAGCGCTGGGGGCGTGGAGCAGTACTTC
clone_size: once
d_call: NA
j_call: TRBJ2-7
v_call: TRBV9

cdr3_aa: CASSPIAGIDTQYF
cdr3_nt: TGTGCCAGCAGCCCTATAGCGGGAATCGATACGCAGTATTTT
clone_size: few
d_call: TRBD2
j_call: TRBJ2-3
v_call: TRBV7-2

cdr3_aa: CASSLVSDGYEQYF
cdr3_nt: TGTGCCAGCAGCCTAGTCAGCGACGGATACGAGCAGTACTTC
clone_size: few
d_call: NA
j_call: TRBJ2-7
v_call: TRBV27

cdr3_aa: CASSVSLAALPDTQYF
cdr3_nt: TGTGCCAGCAGCGTTTCCCTAGCGGCCCTGCCAGATACGCAGTATTTT
clone_size: NA
d_call: TRBD2
j_call: TRBJ2-3
v_call: TRBV9

cdr3_aa: CASSGTGYEQYF
cdr3_nt: TGTGCCAGCAGCGGGACAGGGTACGAGCAGTACTTC
clone_size: NA
d_call: TRBD1
j_call: TRBJ2-7
v_call: TRBV6-5

cdr3_aa: CASSNPTYNEQFF
cdr3_nt: TGTGCCAGCAGTAATCCAACCTACAATGAGCAGTTCTTC
clone_size: NA
d_call: NA
j_call: TRBJ2-1
v_call: TRBV27

cdr3_aa: CASSLPGGVYEQYF
cdr3_nt: TGTGCCAGCAGCTTGCCGGGGGGGGTCTACGAGCAGTACTTC
clone_size: NA
d_call: TRBD2
j_call: TRBJ2-7
v_call: TRBV11-2

cdr3_aa: CASSEAVNEQFF
cdr3_nt: TGCGCCAGCAGTGAGGCGGTGAATGAGCAGTTCTTC
clone_size: NA
d_call: NA
j_call: TRBJ2-1
v_call: TRBV10-2

cdr3_aa: CSASETLLTYNEQFF
cdr3_nt: TGCAGTGCTAGTGAGACTTTACTTACTTACAATGAGCAGTTCTTC
clone_size: NA
d_call: NA
j_call: TRBJ2-1
v_call: TRBV20-1

cdr3_aa: CASSPGLADAYNEQFF
cdr3_nt: TGTGCCAGCAGCCCGGGACTAGCGGATGCCTACAATGAGCAGTTCTTC
clone_size: NA
d_call: TRBD2
j_call: TRBJ2-1
v_call: TRBV5-4

cdr3_aa: CASSGQGGRQPQHF
cdr3_nt: TGTGCCAGCAGTGGACAGGGGGGACGTCAGCCCCAGCATTTT
clone_size: NA
d_call: TRBD1
j_call: TRBJ1-5
v_call: TRBV2

cdr3_aa: CATSIVSAGETQYF
cdr3_nt: TGTGCCACCAGCATAGTTAGTGCCGGGGAGACCCAGTACTTC
clone_size: NA
d_call: NA
j_call: TRBJ2-5
v_call: TRBV15

cdr3_aa: CASTIREGPSLNEQFF
cdr3_nt: TGTGCCAGCACGATTCGGGAGGGCCCGTCACTCAATGAGCAGTTCTTC
clone_size: once
d_call: TRBD2
j_call: TRBJ2-1
v_call: TRBV7-8

cdr3_aa: CASSFGTSGSSYEQYF
cdr3_nt: TGTGCCAGCAGCTTCGGGACTAGCGGGAGCTCCTACGAGCAGTACTTC
clone_size: NA
d_call: TRBD2
j_call: TRBJ2-7
v_call: TRBV7-2

cdr3_aa: CASSEPATETQYF
cdr3_nt: TGTGCCAGCAGTGAACCCGCTACAGAGACCCAGTACTTC
clone_size: NA
d_call: NA
j_call: TRBJ2-5
v_call: TRBV6-1

cdr3_aa: CAIAGGPADTQYF
cdr3_nt: TGTGCCATAGCGGGAGGGCCCGCAGATACGCAGTATTTT
clone_size: NA
d_call: TRBD2
j_call: TRBJ2-3
v_call: TRBV10-3